The rows below give T cell receptor beta chains drawn from one sample of a study of T cell responses to AZD1222 COVID-19 vaccine. The method was immunoSEQ multiplex PCR; TCRdb's version includes in-frame clones alone and lacks a portion of them. The sample consists of over 150,000 clones, around 94% of them appearing once. Specimen: peripheral blood, collected 28 days after the second AZD1222 dose. The receptors here all came from an adult who received the AZD1222 COVID-19 vaccine. The CDR3 runs from the conserved cysteine through the conserved F or W. Fields, in order: D gene, clone size, CDR3 length, J gene, V gene, CDR3 protein, CDR3 DNA. The D gene is left open where the match is weak. Not every row has a clone size; where given, it reads once, few, many or a size class.

>-|-|15|TRBJ2-2|TRBV6-5
CASTGLKRNTGELFF
TGTGCCAGCACCGGCCTGAAACGAAACACCGGGGAGCTGTTTTTT
>-|-|15|TRBJ1-5|TRBV6-5
CASSYSREYNQPQHF
TGTGCCAGCAGTTACTCGAGAGAGTATAATCAGCCCCAGCATTTT
>-|-|14|TRBJ1-5|TRBV18
CASSPSQAGQPQHF
TGTGCCAGCTCACCGTCACAGGCGGGACAGCCCCAGCATTTT
>-|-|13|TRBJ1-1|TRBV30
CASNRGLNTEAFF
TGTGCCTCGAATAGGGGTTTGAACACTGAAGCTTTCTTT
>TRBD1|-|15|TRBJ1-3|TRBV29-1
CSALRGQGTGNTIYF
TGCAGCGCCTTGCGGGGACAGGGAACTGGAAACACCATATATTTT
>-|-|16|TRBJ1-1|TRBV27
CASSPRLTGWSTEAFF
TGTGCCAGCAGTCCGCGGCTTACAGGGTGGAGCACTGAAGCTTTCTTT
>-|once|13|TRBJ2-3|TRBV3-1/TRBV3-2
CASRAGGTGTQYF
TGTGCCAGCAGGGCGGGCGGAACAGGGACGCAGTATTTT
>-|-|13|TRBJ1-2|TRBV19
CASSILRGDGYTF
TGTGCCAGTAGTATATTACGGGGTGATGGCTACACCTTC
>TRBD1|-|16|TRBJ1-1|TRBV19
CASSPWTGTMNTEAFF
TGTGCCAGTAGCCCGTGGACAGGGACCATGAACACTGAAGCTTTCTTT
>-|once|16|TRBJ1-5|TRBV3-1/TRBV3-2
CASSPGRRNVNQPQHF
TGTGCCAGCAGCCCCGGACGGCGAAACGTCAATCAGCCCCAGCATTTT
>-|-|16|TRBJ2-2|TRBV11-2
CASSGPGTLNTGELFF
TGTGCCAGCAGCGGGCCCGGGACACTGAACACCGGGGAGCTGTTTTTT
>TRBD1|-|13|TRBJ1-4|TRBV18
CASTGTGVEKLFF
TGTGCCAGCACCGGGACAGGGGTAGAAAAACTGTTTTTT
>-|-|15|TRBJ1-1|TRBV28
CASTPAGAESTEAFF
TGTGCCAGCACCCCTGCGGGCGCCGAGAGCACTGAAGCTTTCTTT
>-|-|15|TRBJ1-5|TRBV2
CASSESANLNQPQHF
TGTGCCAGCAGTGAGTCGGCAAACCTGAATCAGCCCCAGCATTTT
>TRBD1|-|15|TRBJ1-2|TRBV5-1
CASSLDGGTDNGYTF
TGCGCCAGCAGCTTGGATGGCGGGACAGACAATGGCTACACCTTC
>-|-|16|TRBJ1-1|TRBV11-2
CASSLAGFGGNTEAFF
TGTGCCAGCAGCTTAGCAGGGTTCGGTGGGAACACTGAAGCTTTCTTT
>TRBD2|once|17|TRBJ2-7|TRBV19
CASSPFRRTSGTYEQYF
TGTGCCAGTAGCCCATTCCGCCGGACTAGCGGGACCTACGAGCAGTACTTC
>-|-|12|TRBJ1-5|TRBV12-3/TRBV12-4
CASSLMYQPQHF
TGTGCCAGCAGTTTAATGTATCAGCCCCAGCATTTT
>-|-|13|TRBJ2-7|TRBV12-3/TRBV12-4
CASGGGTAYEQYF
TGTGCCAGCGGGGGGGGGACAGCTTACGAGCAGTACTTC
>-|-|15|TRBJ1-3|TRBV5-6
CASSLSVNSGNTIYF
TGTGCCAGCAGCTTGTCGGTAAACTCTGGAAACACCATATATTTT
>TRBD2|-|16|TRBJ2-1|TRBV11-3
CASSGQGLAAYNEQFF
TGTGCCAGCAGCGGACAGGGACTAGCGGCCTACAATGAGCAGTTCTTC
>TRBD2|-|13|TRBJ2-1|TRBV2
CAFQTSGDNEQFF
TGTGCCTTCCAGACTAGCGGCGACAATGAGCAGTTCTTC
>-|-|14|TRBJ2-1|TRBV10-3
CASRASISDNEQFF
TGTGCCTCGCGAGCTAGTATTTCCGACAATGAGCAGTTCTTC
>-|-|14|TRBJ1-4|TRBV6-5
CASRALGRNEKLFF
TGTGCCAGCAGGGCCCTGGGACGAAATGAAAAACTGTTTTTT
>-|-|15|TRBJ1-2|TRBV27
CASRPRGVLHYGYTF
TGTGCCAGCAGGCCCCGGGGAGTCCTTCACTATGGCTACACCTTC
>-|-|14|TRBJ1-4|TRBV28
CASKRQRGDEKLFF
TGTGCCAGCAAACGACAGAGGGGGGATGAAAAACTGTTTTTT
>-|-|16|TRBJ2-4|TRBV11-3
CASSLGLLMTKNIQYF
TGTGCCAGCAGCCTGGGACTTCTTATGACCAAAAACATTCAGTACTTC
>TRBD1|once|15|TRBJ2-1|TRBV18
CASSLDRGTYNEQFF
TGTGCCAGCTCACTAGACAGGGGTACTTACAATGAGCAGTTCTTC
>-|-|13|TRBJ1-4|TRBV2
CASRSGRDEKLFF
TGTGCCAGCAGGTCAGGGCGGGACGAAAAACTGTTTTTT
>-|-|16|TRBJ2-1|TRBV7-8
CASSPVIGGSYNEQFF
TGTGCCAGCAGCCCCGTGATAGGGGGATCCTACAATGAGCAGTTCTTC
>-|once|15|TRBJ1-5|TRBV11-3
CASSLGPQSNQPQHF
TGTGCCAGCAGCTTAGGGCCTCAGAGCAATCAGCCCCAGCATTTT
>-|-|14|TRBJ2-7|TRBV19
CASIPDRPPYEQYF
TGTGCCAGTATCCCTGACAGGCCGCCCTACGAGCAGTACTTC
>-|-|15|TRBJ2-3|TRBV6-5
CASSYRPFSTDTQYF
TGTGCCAGCAGTTACCGGCCCTTTAGCACAGATACGCAGTATTTT
>TRBD1|-|15|TRBJ2-7|TRBV11-3
CASSAGTGSHYEQYF
TGTGCCAGCAGCGCCGGGACAGGGAGTCACTACGAGCAGTACTTC
>-|-|16|TRBJ2-2|TRBV4-2
CASSQVGGALTGELFF
TGTGCCAGCAGCCAAGTAGGGGGGGCGCTCACCGGGGAGCTGTTTTTT
>-|-|15|TRBJ2-7|TRBV5-4
CASSSKGDGRHEQYF
TGTGCCAGCAGCTCAAAGGGGGATGGCAGGCACGAGCAGTACTTC
>-|-|16|TRBJ1-3|TRBV21-1
CASSNDRQGSGNTIYF
TGTGCCAGCAGCAACGACCGACAGGGCTCTGGAAACACCATATATTTT
>-|-|17|TRBJ2-7|TRBV4-1
CASSTRLSTVSSYEQYF
TGCGCCAGCAGTACCAGATTATCGACAGTGAGCTCCTACGAGCAGTACTTC
>TRBD1|once|14|TRBJ1-4|TRBV6-2/TRBV6-3
CASSPWDSSRKLFF
TGTGCCAGCAGCCCATGGGACAGCTCTCGGAAACTGTTTTTT
>-|-|11|TRBJ1-1|TRBV7-8
CASSLNTEAFF
TGTGCCAGCAGCTTAAACACTGAAGCTTTCTTT
>-|-|15|TRBJ1-1|TRBV11-3
CASSLMTGDTGVAFF
TGTGCCAGCAGCTTGATGACAGGAGACACCGGTGTGGCTTTCTTT
>-|-|13|TRBJ1-4|TRBV19
CASSLVFGEKLFF
TGTGCCAGTAGTTTGGTTTTTGGTGAAAAACTGTTTTTT
>-|-|13|TRBJ1-2|TRBV19
CASSPEGPWGYTF
TGTGCCAGTAGTCCGGAGGGCCCCTGGGGCTACACCTTC
>-|-|10|TRBJ1-5|TRBV7-7
CASSPFGQHF
TGTGCTAGCAGCCCCTTTGGCCAGCATTTT
>-|-|15|TRBJ1-5|TRBV6-5
CASRSREPSNQPQHF
TGTGCCAGCAGATCCCGGGAGCCGAGCAATCAGCCCCAGCATTTT
>-|-|15|TRBJ2-5|TRBV7-9
CASSPGKNTRETQYF
TGTGCCAGCAGCCCTGGAAAAAACACGCGAGAGACCCAGTACTTC
>TRBD2|-|17|TRBJ2-5|TRBV2
CASSEGLAGGRQETQYF
TGTGCCAGCAGTGAAGGACTAGCGGGAGGTCGACAAGAGACCCAGTACTTC
>-|-|13|TRBJ1-2|TRBV10-3
CAIRTGDIYGYTF
TGTGCCATCAGGACAGGCGATATCTATGGCTACACCTTC
>-|-|13|TRBJ1-5|TRBV6-5
CASRDSYAGTQHF
TGTGCCAGCAGGGACAGTTATGCAGGGACCCAGCATTTT
>TRBD1|-|15|TRBJ2-3|TRBV7-3
CASSLRTGVADTQYF
TGTGCCAGCAGCTTACGGACAGGGGTAGCTGATACGCAGTATTTT
>-|once|14|TRBJ2-7|TRBV11-2
CASSPSRAAGEQYF
TGTGCCAGCAGCCCTAGCCGCGCGGCGGGGGAGCAGTACTTC
>TRBD1|-|15|TRBJ1-5|TRBV4-1
CASSQGQGDNQPQHF
TGCGCCAGCAGCCAAGGACAGGGAGACAATCAGCCCCAGCATTTT
>-|-|16|TRBJ1-2|TRBV5-1
CASSLGGSEGVSGYTF
TGCGCCAGCAGTTTGGGCGGTAGTGAGGGGGTGTCTGGCTACACCTTC
>-|-|16|TRBJ2-1|TRBV6-2/TRBV6-3
CASSSTGLKVRNEQFF
TGTGCCAGCAGTTCTACGGGACTCAAGGTGCGGAATGAGCAGTTCTTC